The entry that follows covers one T cell receptor (beta chain) sequence. CDR1 is GTSNPN, CDR2 SVGIG, per germline (reference sequence). The V segment lost 3 bases and the J segment 3 bases; nucleotides outside the gene matches: 1. The CDR3 has 13 residues. The sample comes from a study of CD8+CD57+ T cells in acquired aplastic anemia. Across the whole study: Yields of DNA that came from sorted CD4+ and CD8+ cells averaged about 3 ug.

The sequenced patients had an expansion of CD8+CD57+ cells seen by flow cytometry. Every one of the patients had aplastic anemia (severe, acquired). Therapy had not been given to patients before blood sampling. Genomic DNA constituted the template upon which TCR beta VDJ and CDR3 profiling was performed. Using its own MiXCR run on the reads, TCRdb lists one record per CDR3 protein. Counted here are 150,000 to 200,000 distinct CDR3 sequences, about 50% occurring once; the ten biggest clones make up 25% to 40%. The receptor was derived from a human donor with aplastic anemia. The chain recombines TRBV30 with TRBJ1-1, with 10 bases aligning to TRBD1. Sequenced input: sorted CD4+, CD8+, or CD8+CD57+ T cells (not recorded which) from PBMCs. CDR3 DNA: TGTGCCTGGAGGGACAGGGGGGACACTGAAGCTTTCTTT. It encodes CAWRDRGDTEAFF.